This entry features one T cell receptor (beta chain) sequence. Antigen specificity is unknown. These data come from a study of T cell repertoires in cytomegalovirus infection. For the study at large: Carrying CMV and the relevant HLA type showed in public TCR beta signatures.

The CDR3 has 13 residues. With 5 bases removed from V and 1 base from J, the gap between germline ends came to 9 bases. Germline CDR1 is SEHNR and CDR2 is FQNEAQ (reference sequence). TCRdb reanalysed the reads using MiXCR and keeps one entry per CDR3 protein. Of fewer than 130,000 distinct CDR3 sequences in the sample, approximately 45% were seen once. Study-level points and caveats: Public TCR beta family frequency separated CMV-and-HLA carriers, including in an independent cohort. The response measured ex vivo was dominated by TCR beta clonotypes (HLA-C-restricted and CMV-specific).

This TCR was recovered from a human donor in good health (CMV status not recorded). Some clones in this sample may be carry-over from other donors' samples. This chain uses TRBV7-9 with TRBJ2-7, with a tentative D call TRBD1 (6 bases). This material consisted of CD8+ T cells from cultured PBMCs, taken from culture after CMV antigen stimulation. The CDR3 spells CASSRQDSYEQYF. DNA of the CDR3: TGTGCCAGCAGCCGACAGGATTCCTACGAGCAGTACTTC.